A selection of T cell receptor beta chains follows, all from one sample in a study of blood T cell repertoires in COVID-19. This table comes from immunoSEQ multiplex PCR, and its TCRdb copy is limited to in-frame clones, with some not included. The data hold around 230,000 clones, with around 78% observed a single time. Specimen: peripheral blood. These receptors all come from a woman aged 70 to 79 with active or convalescent COVID-19. CDR3s include the opening cysteine and the closing phenylalanine or tryptophan. The D gene is left open where the match is weak. The size of a clone is reported for some rows only, either as once, few or many, or as a class for expanded clones.

CDR3nt | CDR3aa | d_gene | v_gene | abundance | j_gene
TGCGCCAGCAGCCAAGGACACCTCTCTGGGGCCAACGTCCTGACTTTC | CASSQGHLSGANVLTF | - | TRBV4-3 | - | TRBJ2-6
TGCGCCAGCCGCATGGGCCCAGGGGACACTGAAGCTTTCTTT | CASRMGPGDTEAFF | - | TRBV5-1 | few | TRBJ1-1
TGTGCCAGCAGTTTAGTTGCGGGACTATACAATGAGCAGTTCTTC | CASSLVAGLYNEQFF | TRBD2 | TRBV28 | - | TRBJ2-1
TGTGCCAGCAGGACCAGCGGGGCCCACTCCTACGAGCAGTACTTC | CASRTSGAHSYEQYF | TRBD2 | TRBV6-6 | - | TRBJ2-7
TGCGCCAGCAGCCAAGAAAGTGTTCTAGCGGGACCTCAAGAGACCCAGTACTTC | CASSQESVLAGPQETQYF | TRBD2 | TRBV4-3 | few | TRBJ2-5
TGTGCCAGCAGTTTGGACCCGACTAGAACCTACGAGCAGTACTTC | CASSLDPTRTYEQYF | - | TRBV7-2 | - | TRBJ2-7
TGTGCCAGCAGTTTCCCCAGGGGGGAGCAGTACTTC | CASSFPRGEQYF | TRBD1 | TRBV12-3/TRBV12-4 | once | TRBJ2-7
TGTGCCAGCACCCGGGACAGGATATATGGGCCCCAGCATTTT | CASTRDRIYGPQHF | TRBD1 | TRBV28 | - | TRBJ1-5
TGTGCCACCGGGGTGGGCACTAATGAAAAACTGTTTTTT | CATGVGTNEKLFF | - | TRBV28 | - | TRBJ1-4
TGTGCCAGCAGCGTAGATGGGACTAGTGAAGAGACCCAGTACTTC | CASSVDGTSEETQYF | TRBD2 | TRBV9 | - | TRBJ2-5
TGTGCCAGCAGCGTCGGCGGGGGGGCCCTCAATGAGCAGTTCTTC | CASSVGGGALNEQFF | TRBD2 | TRBV9 | few | TRBJ2-1
TGTGCCAGCAGTCAAGGACAGAGCTACGAGCAGTACTTC | CASSQGQSYEQYF | - | TRBV28 | - | TRBJ2-7
TGTGCCAGCCCCCGGGAAGCTTTTGGCACTGAAGCTTTCTTT | CASPREAFGTEAFF | - | TRBV7-2 | - | TRBJ1-1
TGTGCCAGCAGTCCGGGACTAGCGGGAGGGAAGGACTCCTACGAGCAGTACTTC | CASSPGLAGGKDSYEQYF | - | TRBV21-1 | - | TRBJ2-7
TGTGCCAGCAGCCAAGACGAGGACAGGGGGCGAGACGAAAAACTGTTTTTT | CASSQDEDRGRDEKLFF | TRBD1 | TRBV4-2 | - | TRBJ1-4
TGTGCCACCAGCAGAGCAGGGGCCGAAGCGGAGACCCAGTACTTC | CATSRAGAEAETQYF | - | TRBV15 | - | TRBJ2-5
TGTGCCAGCAGCTGGGGCGGGGCTACCAGCAATCAGCCCCAGCATTTT | CASSWGGATSNQPQHF | - | TRBV5-8 | - | TRBJ1-5
TGTGCCAGCAGCCAAGATAGGAACGGGTATGGCTACACCTTC | CASSQDRNGYGYTF | - | TRBV3-1/TRBV3-2 | - | TRBJ1-2
TGTGCCAGCAGCCTCATCGCGCCGGACTATAATGAAAAACTGTTTTTT | CASSLIAPDYNEKLFF | - | TRBV11-3 | - | TRBJ1-4
TGTGCCAGCAGTGAAGGTTTGTGGCAGGAGAACACTGAAGCTTTCTTT | CASSEGLWQENTEAFF | - | TRBV6-1 | - | TRBJ1-1
TGTGCCAGCTCAACGGGACTAGCGGTTTTCACAGATACGCAGTATTTT | CASSTGLAVFTDTQYF | TRBD2 | TRBV18 | - | TRBJ2-3
TGTGCCTGGAGTGTAGGGACAGGGGTAACCGGGGAGCTGTTTTTT | CAWSVGTGVTGELFF | TRBD1 | TRBV30 | - | TRBJ2-2
TGTGCCACCAGTGATTCAGATCCCCTAATCGGGGGAGGGCCCTACAATGAGCAGTTCTTC | CATSDSDPLIGGGPYNEQFF | TRBD2 | TRBV24-1 | few | TRBJ2-1
TGTGCCAGCAGTGAAATTTTGGGCGGGTTGGCCAAAAACATTCAGTACTTC | CASSEILGGLAKNIQYF | - | TRBV6-1 | - | TRBJ2-4
TGTGCCAACTCCCTGGGCTGGGGAGTCGGGGCAGATACGCAGTATTTT | CANSLGWGVGADTQYF | - | TRBV7-9 | - | TRBJ2-3
TGTGCCAGCTCACCAAGGCCGACTAGCGAGGGAGAGACCCAGTACTTC | CASSPRPTSEGETQYF | TRBD2 | TRBV18 | - | TRBJ2-5
TGTGCCAGCAGTTTAGCCGCAGGGTACGAGCAGTACTTC | CASSLAAGYEQYF | - | TRBV12-3/TRBV12-4 | - | TRBJ2-7
TGTGCCTGGGGGGCCCTAGGAACTGAAGCTTTCTTT | CAWGALGTEAFF | - | TRBV30 | - | TRBJ1-1
TGCAGCGCACAGGCAGGGTTGTCTGAAGCTTTCTTT | CSAQAGLSEAFF | - | TRBV29-1 | - | TRBJ1-1
TGTGCCAGCAGCCCCGGGACAGGGTTGTACGAGCAGTACTTC | CASSPGTGLYEQYF | TRBD1 | TRBV3-1/TRBV3-2 | - | TRBJ2-7
TGCGCCAGCAGCCAAATTCGGGATTCACCCCTCCACTTT | CASSQIRDSPLHF | - | TRBV4-1 | - | TRBJ1-6
TGTGCCAGCTCCTCTGGACAGGGCCGAGATGAAAAACTGTTTTTT | CASSSGQGRDEKLFF | TRBD1 | TRBV18 | - | TRBJ1-4
TGCGCCAGCAGCTTGGGTGGTGTACTAGCGGCCAATGAGCAGTTCTTC | CASSLGGVLAANEQFF | TRBD2 | TRBV5-1 | - | TRBJ2-1
TGCGCCAGCAGCCCGACAGGGGGAAGGAATAGTTCACCCCTCCACTTT | CASSPTGGRNSSPLHF | TRBD1 | TRBV5-1 | - | TRBJ1-6
TGTGCCTGGAGACAGGGGGTATCCACTGAAGCTTTCTTT | CAWRQGVSTEAFF | TRBD1 | TRBV30 | - | TRBJ1-1
TGTGCCATCAGTGAGTCGGGAGGGTTTGAGACCCAGTACTTC | CAISESGGFETQYF | TRBD2 | TRBV10-3 | - | TRBJ2-5
TGTGCCAGTAGTACCCAACAGGGCCGCAGCTCCTACAATGAGCAGTTCTTC | CASSTQQGRSSYNEQFF | - | TRBV19 | - | TRBJ2-1
TGTGCCAGCAGTTATGGGGGCCCCCTCCACTTT | CASSYGGPLHF | - | TRBV6-5 | - | TRBJ1-6
TGTGCCAGCAGCGGGCGAACTAGCGGGGCCCCATTCGAGCAGTACTTC | CASSGRTSGAPFEQYF | TRBD2 | TRBV5-6 | - | TRBJ2-7
TGTGCCAGCAGTGAATTAAGCGGGAGGGCGGGCACAGATACGCAGTATTTT | CASSELSGRAGTDTQYF | TRBD2 | TRBV6-1 | - | TRBJ2-3
TGTGCCAGCAGTACAGGATTACCGAACACTGAAGCTTTCTTT | CASSTGLPNTEAFF | - | TRBV27 | few | TRBJ1-1
TGTGCCACTGCGGACAGGCGCTCTGGGGCCAACGTCCTGACTTTC | CATADRRSGANVLTF | TRBD1 | TRBV15 | - | TRBJ2-6
TGCGCCAGCAGCCAAGCAGGGGCCGTAAGGAACACTGAAGCTTTCTTT | CASSQAGAVRNTEAFF | - | TRBV4-1 | - | TRBJ1-1
TGTGCCAGCAGCCGGGACAGGTGGAGCTCCTACAATGAGCAGTTCTTC | CASSRDRWSSYNEQFF | TRBD1 | TRBV7-2 | - | TRBJ2-1
TGTGCCAGTAGTCCGACACCTTATGGCAATCAGCCCCAGCATTTT | CASSPTPYGNQPQHF | - | TRBV19 | - | TRBJ1-5
TGTGCCAGCAGCGTAGAATGGGGGGGAGAGACCCAGTACTTC | CASSVEWGGETQYF | TRBD2 | TRBV9 | - | TRBJ2-5
TGTGCCAGCTCACGAGGGAATGGGTTCACAGATACGCAGTATTTT | CASSRGNGFTDTQYF | - | TRBV18 | once | TRBJ2-3
TGCGCCAGCGCCTTTGGCAACAGGGGTGGGACTAGCGGGAGGGCCACCGACTACAATGAGCAGTTCTTC | CASAFGNRGGTSGRATDYNEQFF | TRBD2 | TRBV5-1 | few | TRBJ2-1
TGTGCCAGCTCACCCCCCGGGGGGGTGGGGGACACTGAAGCTTTCTTT | CASSPPGGVGDTEAFF | - | TRBV18 | - | TRBJ1-1